This section outlines one T cell receptor beta chain sequence together with its context. Original analysis: By means of reference gene primer amplification, nucleated cell counts were estimated. Here immunoSEQ multiplex PCR was the method, and the copy in TCRdb shows in-frame clones only, minus some. V, J and clone size are taken as reported in that table, and D and trimming were inferred from the DNA itself. The table shows hundreds of thousands of clones, with approximately 86% occurring only once. This specimen belongs to a study of blood T cell repertoires in COVID-19. About the study: COVID-19 samples collected from the United States, Italy and Spain covered acute and convalescent phases. T cells, B-cell-depleted T cells, or PBMCs supplied cDNA or gDNA.

The length of the CDR3 is 14 residues. Germline-derived CDR1 and CDR2 are SGDLS and YYNGEE. The germline V and J ends were trimmed by 0 bases and 8 bases, with 14 bases remaining between them. Seattle's cohort entered during active infection and was followed longitudinally. This receptor was identified in a woman in her thirties with COVID-19, enrolled during active disease. Sequenced material: peripheral blood. The rearrangement joins TRBV9 to TRBJ1-2, with D perhaps TRBD1 (5 bases). The CDR3 protein is CASSVATGSRGYTF. The DNA of the CDR3 is TGTGCCAGCAGCGTAGCTACAGGATCGCGGGGCTACACCTTC.